This entry lists 15 T cell receptor beta chains sequenced from one sample in a study of human T cells and chemical hapten exposure. Noted time point: patch test 2, 6 weeks after DPC sensitization. Treatment defined: therapeutic diphenylcyclopropenone sensitization with weekly scalp DPC. TCRdb reprocessed the RACE reads with MiXCR, giving one entry per CDR3 protein. The sample lists about 140,000 distinct CDR3 sequences; 10% to 15% were seen once. The specimen comprised whole blood, sampled in connection with sensitization to the hapten diphenylcyclopropenone (DPC). The source is a woman between 45 and 65 years old with alopecia areata. Some clones in this sample may be carry-over from other donors' samples.

This rearrangement joins TRBV11-2 to TRBJ1-4; 8 bases map to TRBD1. After removal of 5 bases from V and 8 bases from J, the junction contained 1 base not matched to a gene. The length of the CDR3 is 12 residues. Germline lookup yields CDR1 SGHAT and CDR2 FQNNGV. The chain's CDR3 is CASSRDREKLFF. CDR3 nucleotides: TGTGCCAGCAGCAGGGACAGGGAAAAACTGTTTTTT.

Only a few counts were recorded for this clonotype. This chain joins TRBV7-6 and TRBJ2-1; 10 bases align to TRBD2. CDR1 and CDR2 from the germline V gene are SGHVS and FNYEAQ. V shed 6 bases and J 1 base; nucleotides not matched to a gene: 6. The CDR3 has 16 amino acids. The CDR3 DNA reads TGTGCCAGCAGTTTTTCTAGCGGGGGTTCCTACAATGAGCAGTTCTTC. Amino acid sequence: CASSFSSGGSYNEQFF.

V and J are TRBV3-1 and TRBJ2-1; D is perhaps TRBD1 (5 bases). V lost 0 bases and J 4 bases, leaving 13 bases between the germline ends. The germline CDR1 and CDR2 sequences are LGHDT and YNNKEL (reference sequence). This CDR3 region has 16 residues. The CDR3 protein is CASSQDGATGYNEQFF. The DNA for the CDR3 is TGTGCCAGCAGCCAAGATGGGGCAACAGGATACAATGAGCAGTTCTTC.

The sample holds a few counts of this clonotype. The rearrangement joins TRBV5-6 to TRBJ2-6, with 7 bases that match TRBD1. Germline values: CDR1 SGHDT, CDR2 YYEEEE. The V gene end was trimmed by 4 bases and the J gene end by 0 bases; junction bases not matched to a gene: 10. The CDR3 is made up of 18 amino acids. The CDR3 spells CASSLTGTPYSGANVLTF. The CDR3 DNA reads TGTGCCAGCAGCCTGACAGGGACGCCGTACTCTGGGGCCAACGTCCTGACTTTC.

This clonotype was found many times. V usage is TRBV10-3 and J usage is TRBJ1-6, with D uncertain. The V and J ends lost 5 bases and 5 bases respectively, with 7 bases between them. Germline V gene sequence: CDR1 ENHRY, CDR2 SYGVKD. The CDR3 spans 13 residues. Written as DNA, the CDR3 is TGTGCCATCAGTAGAGACGATAATTCACCCCTCCACTTT. Encoded protein: CAISRDDNSPLHF.

This chain joins TRBV29-1 and TRBJ1-4; 8 bases are shared with TRBD1. CDR3 size: 14 residues. Losses at the gene ends were 6 bases for V and 2 bases for J; bases not matched to a gene: 5. CDR1 and CDR2 (germline): SQVTM, ANQGSEA. The CDR3 DNA reads TGCAGCGTGGGTCAGGGGGCGACTAATGAAAAACTGTTTTTT. Translating it yields CSVGQGATNEKLFF.

This clonotype has more than one count but fewer than ten. The V and J genes are TRBV20-1 and TRBJ1-1; D remains unclear. Deletions cut 5 bases from V and 0 bases from J, with 10 bases between. The V gene's germline CDR1 is DFQATT and CDR2 SNEGSKA (reference sequence). The CDR3 runs 13 residues. The CDR3 spells CSAPDDMNTEAFF. Here the CDR3 DNA reads TGCAGTGCTCCCGATGACATGAACACTGAAGCTTTCTTT.

There are many counts of this clonotype. This chain joins TRBV7-8 and TRBJ1-5; TRBD1 aligns across 7 bases. The CDR3 consists of 13 residues. Germline V gene sequence: CDR1 SGHVS, CDR2 FQNEAQ. Trimming at V came to 6 bases and at J to 7 bases, leaving 6 bases not matched to a gene. The CDR3 spells CASSKEGQQPQHF. The CDR3, as DNA: TGTGCCAGCAGTAAAGAGGGACAGCAGCCCCAGCATTTT.

This clonotype is a singleton in its sample. The chain employs TRBV15 and TRBJ1-3; D unresolved. There are 13 residues in the CDR3. The germline V and J ends were trimmed by 4 bases and 2 bases, with 6 bases remaining between them. Germline lookup yields CDR1 LNHNV and CDR2 YYDKDF (reference sequence). The CDR3: CATSIGTGNTIYF. The CDR3 coding sequence is TGTGCCACCAGCATAGGGACTGGAAACACCATATATTTT.

The rearrangement joins TRBV29-1 to TRBJ2-7; no definite D call. Between the trimmed V and J ends, which lost 2 bases and 2 bases, there was a span of 7 bases. Germline lookup yields CDR1 SQVTM and CDR2 ANQGSEA. This CDR3 is 12 amino acids long. The DNA for the CDR3 is TGCAGCGTTGAACAGCCCCCCTACGAGCAGTACTTC. It is translated as CSVEQPPYEQYF.

The chain recombines TRBV27 with TRBJ2-6, with 9 nucleotides matching TRBD1. CDR1 MNHEY and CDR2 SMNVEV come from the germline V gene (reference sequence). V was pared by 2 bases and J by 2 bases, with 4 bases of the junction left unmatched. This CDR3 comprises 17 residues. This chain's CDR3 is CASSLQTGGTGANVLTF. The CDR3 nucleotides read TGTGCCAGCAGTTTACAAACAGGGGGCACTGGGGCCAACGTCCTGACTTTC.

In its sample, this clonotype was seen a few times. The V gene is TRBV29-1, the J gene TRBJ1-2; 10 bases line up with TRBD1. J was trimmed by 8 bases and V by 4 bases; bases with no gene match: 4. This CDR3 contains 12 residues. Germline values: CDR1 SQVTM, CDR2 ANQGSEA. DNA of the CDR3: TGCAGCGTTGGACAGGGGGCCGGAGGCTACACCTTC. It specifies CSVGQGAGGYTF.

Remarks on this clonotype: It may be a read error: a sequence one base away is much more abundant. The rearrangement links TRBV11-3 to TRBJ2-7; D uncertain. Germline V gives CDR1 SGHNT, CDR2 YENEEA. V was cut by 4 bases and J by 6 bases, with 13 bases left in between. This CDR3 is 13 amino acids long. The CDR3: CASSYPFLSEQYF. The DNA of the CDR3 is TGTGCCAGCAGCTACCCTTTCTTGAGCGAGCAGTACTTC.

This clonotype was observed at least ten times. Here the CDR3 reads CASYLRLLAGNEQFF. In DNA, the CDR3 is TGTGCCTCCTACCTAAGGCTACTAGCGGGGAATGAGCAGTTCTTC. This sequence joins TRBV2 and TRBJ2-1; 10 bases agree with TRBD2. Germline trimming cut 11 bases from V and 7 bases from J; bases unmatched to any gene: 14. The CDR3 extends over 15 amino acids. The germline V gene has CDR1 SNHLY and CDR2 FYNNEI.

This sequence joins TRBV12-3 or TRBV12-4 and TRBJ1-1, with D unresolved. The length of the CDR3 is 13 residues. Between the trimmed V and J ends, which lost 2 bases and 6 bases, there was a span of 10 bases. DNA for the CDR3: TGTGCCAGCAGTTTATTTGGAGGGTCTGAAGCTTTCTTT. It yields the protein CASSLFGGSEAFF.